This TCR beta chain originates from a study of TIL therapy for anti-PD-1-resistant metastatic lung cancer (dated by TCRdb to 2020 to 2023). Looking at the study overall: Enrolled patients had a median age of approximately 49 years (range about 35-85) and a median tumor PD-L1 proportion score of approximately 6.2%. Most of the cohort had lung adenocarcinoma, including a few EGFR-mutant tumors and two ALK-rearranged tumors, and half of the patients were either current or former smokers. Across the cohort, whole-exome sequencing showed a median non-synonymous tumor mutation burden of roughly 1.5 mutations per megabase. Clonotypes were tracked across tumor, expanded TIL product and serial blood samples by T cell receptor beta sequencing of tumor and peripheral blood.

From its cysteine to its phenylalanine, the CDR3 spans 13 amino acids. Left in the record is the CDR3 DNA by itself, 39 bases read in frame from the first base. Via the germline V gene (reference sequence), CDR1 is MNHEY and CDR2 SMNVEV. V and J lose 5 bases and 5 bases, and a span of 12 bases separates them. Using bias-controlled multiplex PCR with the immunoSEQ v3 hsTCRB kit, the TCR beta CDR3 regions were amplified from genomic DNA. TCR libraries were sequenced on an Illumina NextSeq 500 to 1.5 million to 2 million read pairs for survey level or roughly 4.5-6.5 million for deep level. From the authors' description of their analysis: V, D and J genes were assigned, non-productive sequences were removed, and clonality was reported by immunoSEQ Analyzer software. To compare repertoires between infused TIL and blood, productive Simpson clonality was used along with the Morisita overlap index of productive TRB rearrangements. TCRdb retrieved this table from immuneACCESS and kept in-frame rearrangements only. Not all clones are present; in checked studies, unresolved V genes account for under half, and no reason is known for the remainder. V, J and clone size are taken as reported in that table, and D and trimming were inferred from the DNA itself. For this sample there are around 6,000 clones; less than 70% appear just once. The biggest ten clones account for around 5.7% of the sample.

Beyond this particular receptor, the publication reports: Higher clonality and lower diversity were observed in expanded TIL cultures than in baseline intratumoral T cells (median clonality about 6% vs 30%, p < 0.0001). High clonal turnover was observed in TIL culture, with many enriched product clones not detected in the baseline tumor, which suggested clonal contraction rather than faithful expansion. The cohort was highly selected, with more treatment-naive, never-smoker and oncogene-addicted patients than typical, limiting generalizability. The study protocol defined all tumor marker inferences as exploratory.

According to the study, the label for this sample's time point signals: pre-treatment sample, taken before nivolumab and TIL therapy. Baseline tumor samples were excised metastases, mostly pleural nodules or supraclavicular lymph nodes, from the same resection used to grow TIL. Tumors were harvested prior to any PD-1/PD-L1 blockade, after which nivolumab was administered to patients, and lymphodepletion, expanded TIL infusion and IL-2 were given to patients who progressed. Adults with stage 4 NSCLC were enrolled from late 2017 to January 2020 in a dual-center phase I trial. The samples were drawn from an open-label, single-arm phase I trial testing tumor-infiltrating lymphocyte therapy combined with nivolumab in advanced non-small cell lung cancer. Parts of each resected tumor were snap-frozen in liquid nitrogen and kept at -80 degrees C. Tumor regions of interest were selected on H&E sections by laser-capture macrodissection, were pulverized into 15 mg aliquots, and were extracted with Qiagen Allprep kits.

Within its sample, this clone is medium-sized (0.01 to 0.1%). Which antigen it targets is not known. There are no base qualities to consult, and no much larger clone falls within one base. Here the sequenced sample was tumor tissue, taken at baseline. This chain joins TRBV27 to TRBJ1-1; no D gene can be assigned with confidence. This clonotype was sampled from a person aged 30 to 80 with non-small cell lung cancer. The nucleotides read TGTGCCAGCAGTCCTTCGGGAAGGACTGAAGCTTTCTTT. This translates into CASSPSGRTEAFF.